The T cell receptor beta chain described here comes from a study of human T cells and chemical hapten exposure. General study points: There were significantly more large CDR3 similarity clusters among expanded TCRs than among controls.

During construction of the library, unique molecular identifiers were attached to individual cDNA molecules for quantitative, reproducible TCR counting. TCRdb itself ran the RACE reads through MiXCR, one entry per CDR3 protein. The sample records more than 70,000 distinct CDR3 sequences, around 8.8% being singletons. Trimming stripped 1 base from V and 0 bases from J, with 7 bases between. Germline-derived CDR1 and CDR2 are SGHAT and FQDESV (reference sequence). The CDR3 sequence is 16 residues long. Time point in this sample: pre-sensitization, week 0. The sample's treatment: therapeutic diphenylcyclopropenone sensitization with weekly scalp DPC. This clonotype has just a few counts. What it recognizes is unknown.

Sequencing used whole blood, obtained in connection with sensitization to the hapten diphenylcyclopropenone (DPC). The gene calls are TRBV11-1 and TRBJ2-6, with D perhaps matching TRBD1 (5 bases). The clonotype was recovered from a man aged 40-49 years with alopecia areata. Some clones in this sample may be carry-over from other donors' samples. CDR3 loop: CASSLGTYSGANVLTF. CDR3 nucleotide sequence: TGTGCCAGCAGCTTAGGGACATACTCTGGGGCCAACGTCCTGACTTTC.